These 13 T cell receptor beta chains were sequenced from one sample in a study of spatial heterogeneity in lung cancer. The time point here: sample taken at primary tumor resection. Their antigens are not known. MiXCR, run by TCRdb on the 5' RACE reads, gives a single entry per CDR3 protein. The sample comprises 20,000 to 30,000 distinct CDR3 sequences, approximately 8.8% of which are singletons, and around 7% rests with the top ten. Points from the study as a whole: In tumors, expanded intratumoral alpha and beta TCR counts tracked mutation counts.

The material sequenced was lung tumor tissue, taken at surgery. These receptor sequences come from a male donor with early-stage non-small cell lung cancer.

This clonotype was recorded many times. The J gene is TRBJ1-4, the V gene TRBV4-2; D not certain. The CDR3 consists of 12 residues. Trimming took 6 bases from V and 6 from J, leaving 8 bases between them. Looked up from germline, CDR1 is LGHNA and CDR2 is YNFKEQ. DNA for the CDR3: TGTGCCAGCAGAAAGGAGGATGAAAAACTGTTTTTT. As protein: CASRKEDEKLFF.

This clonotype was counted ten times or more. The V and J genes are TRBV6-5 and TRBJ2-2; the match to TRBD1 covers 7 bases. With 1 base clipped from V and 6 bases from J, the junction kept 8 bases outside the gene matches. CDR1 and CDR2 (germline): MNHEY, SVGAGI. The CDR3 is 16 amino acids. The CDR3 nucleotides read TGTGCCAGCAGTTACTTTCCTCCGACAGGGTCCGGGGAGCTGTTTTTT. It yields the protein CASSYFPPTGSGELFF.

This clonotype came up a few times. The rearrangement links TRBV11-2 to TRBJ2-7, with 13 positions matching TRBD2. The CDR3 totals 17 residues. V lost 4 bases and J lost 5; bases outside the gene matches: 11. The V gene's germline CDR1 is SGHAT and CDR2 FQNNGV. Written as DNA, the CDR3 is TGTGCCAGCAGCTCGCCTTGGGGGACTAGCGGGACCAACGAGCAGTACTTC. As protein: CASSSPWGTSGTNEQYF.

This clonotype was found a few times. V and J are TRBV19 and TRBJ2-4; TRBD1 or TRBD2 may be the D gene (6 bases each). Germline values: CDR1 LNHDA, CDR2 SQIVND (reference sequence). The CDR3 is made up of 12 amino acids. The ends were cut back, 8 bases at V and 8 bases at J, with 13 bases in the middle. CDR3 sequence: CASLGGGHIQYF. The DNA of the CDR3 is TGTGCCAGTTTAGGAGGGGGGCACATTCAGTACTTC.

Many counts were recorded for this clonotype. An end of the junction does not agree with germline; a read error may underlie this. Here the CDR3 reads CSARGLAGELGTDTPYF. DNA for the CDR3: TGCAGTGCTAGGGGACTAGCGGGAGAACTCGGCACAGATACGCCGTATTTT. The chain is built from TRBV20-1 and TRBJ2-3, with 14 nucleotides matching TRBD2. Germline assignment: CDR1 DFQATT and CDR2 SNEGSKA (reference sequence). The length of the CDR3 is 17 residues.

This clonotype was found many times. The chain has TRBV20-1 and TRBJ1-1; 7 positions match TRBD1. V was clipped by 0 bases and J by 3 bases; unmatched bases: 4. CDR3 size: 14 residues. The germline V gene encodes CDR1 DFQATT and CDR2 SNEGSKA (reference sequence). This chain's CDR3 is CSAREGQTYTEAFF. CDR3 coding DNA: TGCAGTGCTAGAGAGGGACAGACCTACACTGAAGCTTTCTTT.

There are a few counts of this clonotype. This chain connects TRBV6-2 or TRBV6-3 to TRBJ2-7, with D tentatively TRBD2 (5 bases). The V end was cut by 9 bases, the J end by 1 base, with 13 bases between. Germline CDR1 is MNHEY and CDR2 is SVGEGT. This CDR3 spans 13 amino acids. For the CDR3, the DNA is TGTGCCAGTTCGAGGGTTGGTTCCTACGAGCAGTACTTC. As protein: CASSRVGSYEQYF.

V gene TRBV5-1 combines with J gene TRBJ1-2, with D possibly being TRBD1 (6 bases). Trimming cost V 4 bases and J 4 bases, with 11 bases left between them. CDR3 size: 13 residues. Germline V gene sequence: CDR1 SGHRS, CDR2 YFSETQ. This chain's CDR3 is CASSRGATYGYTF. CDR3 DNA sequence: TGCGCCAGCAGCCGGGGGGCGACCTATGGCTACACCTTC.

This clonotype was found many times. The gene calls are TRBV11-2 and TRBJ2-5; D perhaps matches TRBD1 (5 bases). This CDR3 region has 15 residues. CDR1 and CDR2 from the germline V gene are SGHAT and FQNNGV. The ends were cut back, 2 bases at V and 2 bases at J, with 12 bases in the middle. CDR3: CASSLSGRTQETQYF. The CDR3 DNA reads TGTGCCAGCAGCTTATCTGGGCGGACACAAGAGACCCAGTACTTC.

This clonotype came up many times. Here the CDR3 reads CASSQGQHQETQYF. Here the CDR3 DNA reads TGCGCCAGCAGCCAAGGCCAGCACCAAGAGACCCAGTACTTC. This chain uses TRBV4-1 with TRBJ2-5; D is unresolved. The CDR3 has 14 amino acids. Germline V gene sequence: CDR1 MGHRA, CDR2 YSYEKL. V was pared by 1 base and J by 0 bases, with 6 bases between.

The sample holds a few counts of this clonotype. V usage is TRBV5-1 and J usage is TRBJ2-3, with 8 bases identical to TRBD2. The germline V gene has CDR1 SGHRS and CDR2 YFSETQ. The V and J ends lost 0 bases and 4 bases, in that order; junction bases with no gene match: 4. CDR3 length: 15 amino acids. The CDR3 bases are TGCGCCAGCAGCTTGGCCGGGGGGGCGGCAGATACGCAGTATTTT. It is translated as CASSLAGGAADTQYF.

There are many counts of this clonotype. J is TRBJ1-4 and V is TRBV6-6; D gene unclear. The CDR3 loop spans 17 amino acids. Germline V gives CDR1 MNHNY, CDR2 SVGAGI (reference sequence). The germline V and J ends were trimmed by 2 bases and 6 bases, with 19 bases remaining between them. CDR3 in DNA: TGTGCCAGCAGTTACGCCGAATTGACCAGAGGATATGAAAAACTGTTTTTT. Translation: CASSYAELTRGYEKLFF.

This clonotype occurred a few times. The V gene is TRBV2, the J gene TRBJ1-4; no clear D. Trimming shortened V by 6 bases and J by 4 bases, and 9 bases separated the two germline ends. The germline gives CDR1 SNHLY, CDR2 FYNNEI. The CDR3 runs to 13 residues. CDR3 amino acids: CASSRDHNEKLFF. CDR3 nucleotides: TGTGCCAGCAGCCGGGATCATAATGAAAAACTGTTTTTT.